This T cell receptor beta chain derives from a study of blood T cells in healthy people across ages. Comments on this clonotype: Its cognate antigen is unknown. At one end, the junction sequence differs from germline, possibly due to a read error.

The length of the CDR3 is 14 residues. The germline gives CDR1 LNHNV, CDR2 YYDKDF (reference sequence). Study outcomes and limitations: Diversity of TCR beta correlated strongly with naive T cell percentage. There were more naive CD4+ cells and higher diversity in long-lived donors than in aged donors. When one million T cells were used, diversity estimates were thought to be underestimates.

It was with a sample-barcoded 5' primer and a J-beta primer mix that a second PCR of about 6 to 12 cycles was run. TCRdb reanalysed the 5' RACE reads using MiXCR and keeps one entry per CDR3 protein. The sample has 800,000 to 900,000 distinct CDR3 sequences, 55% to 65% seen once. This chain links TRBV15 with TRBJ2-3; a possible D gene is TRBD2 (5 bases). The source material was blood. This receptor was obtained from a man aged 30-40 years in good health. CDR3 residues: CATRRGWGTDTQYF. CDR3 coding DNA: TGTGCCACCAGAAGAGGGTGGGGCACAGATACGCAGTATTTT.